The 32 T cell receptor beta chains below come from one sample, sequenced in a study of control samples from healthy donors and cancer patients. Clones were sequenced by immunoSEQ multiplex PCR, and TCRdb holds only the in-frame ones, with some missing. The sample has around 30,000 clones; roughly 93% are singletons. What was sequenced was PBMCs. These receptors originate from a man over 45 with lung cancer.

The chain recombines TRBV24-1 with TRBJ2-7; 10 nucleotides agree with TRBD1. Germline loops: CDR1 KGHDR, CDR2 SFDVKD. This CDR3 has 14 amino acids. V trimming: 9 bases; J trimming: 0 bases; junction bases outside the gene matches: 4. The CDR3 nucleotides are TGTGCCACCTCCGGGACAGGGGCCTCCTACGAGCAGTACTTC. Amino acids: CATSGTGASYEQYF.

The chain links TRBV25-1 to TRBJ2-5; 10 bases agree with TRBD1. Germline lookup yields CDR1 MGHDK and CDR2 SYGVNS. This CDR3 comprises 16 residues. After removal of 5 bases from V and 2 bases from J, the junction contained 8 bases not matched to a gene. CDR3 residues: CASSPQDRGMQETQYF. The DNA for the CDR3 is TGTGCCAGCAGTCCCCAGGACAGGGGGATGCAAGAGACCCAGTACTTC.

CDR3 sequence: CASSAADRSVGYTF. CDR3 nucleotides: TGTGCCAGCAGTGCCGCGGACAGGAGTGTTGGCTACACCTTC. The chain joins TRBV28 to TRBJ1-2; 7 bases match TRBD1. Trimming took 5 bases from V and 7 from J; bases not matched to a gene: 10. Germline CDR1 is MDHEN and CDR2 is SYDVKM. This CDR3 is 14 amino acids long.

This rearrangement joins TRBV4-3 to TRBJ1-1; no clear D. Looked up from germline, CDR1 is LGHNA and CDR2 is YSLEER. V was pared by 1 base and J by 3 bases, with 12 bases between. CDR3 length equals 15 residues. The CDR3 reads CASSQGAYGYTEAFF. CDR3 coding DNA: TGCGCCAGCAGCCAAGGGGCCTACGGATACACTGAAGCTTTCTTT.

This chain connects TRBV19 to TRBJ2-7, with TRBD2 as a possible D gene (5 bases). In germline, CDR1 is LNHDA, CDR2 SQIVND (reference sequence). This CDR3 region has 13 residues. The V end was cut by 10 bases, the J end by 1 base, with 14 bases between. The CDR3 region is CANDLGESYEQYF. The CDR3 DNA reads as TGTGCCAACGACCTTGGGGAGTCCTACGAGCAGTACTTC. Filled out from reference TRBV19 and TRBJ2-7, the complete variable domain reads DGGITQSPKYLFRKEGQNVTLSCEQNLNHDAMYWYRQDPGQGLRLIYYSQIVNDFQKGDIAEGYSVSREKKESFPLTVTSAQKNPTAFYLCANDLGESYEQYFGPGTRLTVT.

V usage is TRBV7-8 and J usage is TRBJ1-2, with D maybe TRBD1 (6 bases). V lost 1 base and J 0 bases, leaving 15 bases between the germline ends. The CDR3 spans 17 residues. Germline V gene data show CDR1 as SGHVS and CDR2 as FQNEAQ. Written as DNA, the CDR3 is TGTGCCAGCAGCTTAGACCACAGGGTCCAGTCTAACTATGGCTACACCTTC. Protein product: CASSLDHRVQSNYGYTF.

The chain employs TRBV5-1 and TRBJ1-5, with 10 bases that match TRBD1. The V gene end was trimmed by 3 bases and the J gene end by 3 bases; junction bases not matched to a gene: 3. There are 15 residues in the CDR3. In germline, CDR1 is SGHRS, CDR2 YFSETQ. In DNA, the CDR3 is TGCGCCAGCAGCTCCGGGACAGGGGCCAATCAGCCCCAGCATTTT. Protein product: CASSSGTGANQPQHF.

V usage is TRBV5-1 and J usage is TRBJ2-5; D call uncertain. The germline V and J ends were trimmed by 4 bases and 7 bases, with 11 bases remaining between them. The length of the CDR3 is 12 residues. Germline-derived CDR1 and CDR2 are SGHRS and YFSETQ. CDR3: CASSLESGTQYF. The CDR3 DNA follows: TGCGCCAGCAGCCTGGAATCGGGGACCCAGTACTTC.

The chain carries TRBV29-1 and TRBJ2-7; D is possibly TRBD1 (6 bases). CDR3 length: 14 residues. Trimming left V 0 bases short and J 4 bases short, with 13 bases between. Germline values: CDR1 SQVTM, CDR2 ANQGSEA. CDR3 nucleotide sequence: TGCAGCGTTGAAGAGGGTAGCAGGGGTTACGAGCAGTACTTC. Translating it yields CSVEEGSRGYEQYF.

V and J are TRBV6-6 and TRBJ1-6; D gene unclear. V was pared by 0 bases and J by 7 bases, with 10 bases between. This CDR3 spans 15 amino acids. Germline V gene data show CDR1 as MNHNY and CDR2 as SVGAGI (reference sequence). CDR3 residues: CASSYSPDRNSPLHF. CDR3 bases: TGTGCCAGCAGTTACTCTCCCGATCGGAATTCACCCCTCCACTTT.

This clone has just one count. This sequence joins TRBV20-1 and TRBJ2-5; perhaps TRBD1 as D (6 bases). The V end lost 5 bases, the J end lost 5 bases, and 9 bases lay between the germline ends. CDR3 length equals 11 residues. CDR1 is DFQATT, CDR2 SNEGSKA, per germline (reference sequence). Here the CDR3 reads CSAWTAETQYF. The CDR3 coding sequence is TGCAGTGCTTGGACAGCGGAGACCCAGTACTTC.

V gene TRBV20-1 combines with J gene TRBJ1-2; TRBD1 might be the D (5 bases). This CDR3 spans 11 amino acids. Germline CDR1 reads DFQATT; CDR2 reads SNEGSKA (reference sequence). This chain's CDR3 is CSPGAVYGYTF. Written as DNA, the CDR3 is TGCAGCCCCGGGGCAGTCTATGGCTACACCTTC.

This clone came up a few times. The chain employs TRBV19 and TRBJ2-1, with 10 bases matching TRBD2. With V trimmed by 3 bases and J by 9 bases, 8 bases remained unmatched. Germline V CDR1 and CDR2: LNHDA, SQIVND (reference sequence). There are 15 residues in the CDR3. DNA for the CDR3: TGTGCCAGTAGTATTGGAAGCGGGGGGGCCGGTGAGCAGTTCTTC. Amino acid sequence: CASSIGSGGAGEQFF.

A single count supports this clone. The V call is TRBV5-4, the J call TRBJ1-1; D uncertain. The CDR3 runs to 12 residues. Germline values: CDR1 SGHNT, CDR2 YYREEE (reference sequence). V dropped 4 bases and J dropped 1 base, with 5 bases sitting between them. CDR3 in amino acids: CASSVQNTEAFF. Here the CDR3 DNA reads TGTGCCAGCAGCGTCCAGAACACTGAAGCTTTCTTT.

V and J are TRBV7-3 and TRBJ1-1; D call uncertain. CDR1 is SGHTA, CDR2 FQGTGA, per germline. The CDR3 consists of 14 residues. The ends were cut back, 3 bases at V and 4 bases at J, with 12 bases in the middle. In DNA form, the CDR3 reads TGTGCCAGCAGCTTGCTAGGAGAGGGCACTGAAGCTTTCTTT. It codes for CASSLLGEGTEAFF.

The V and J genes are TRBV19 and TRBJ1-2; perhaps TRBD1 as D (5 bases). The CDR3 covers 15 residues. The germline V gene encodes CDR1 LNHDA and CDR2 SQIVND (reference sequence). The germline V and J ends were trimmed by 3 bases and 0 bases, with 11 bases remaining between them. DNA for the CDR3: TGTGCCAGTAGTATTGGGGCCAGTTCTAACTATGGCTACACCTTC. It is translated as CASSIGASSNYGYTF. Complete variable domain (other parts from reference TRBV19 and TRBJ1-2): DGGITQSPKYLFRKEGQNVTLSCEQNLNHDAMYWYRQDPGQGLRLIYYSQIVNDFQKGDIAEGYSVSREKKESFPLTVTSAQKNPTAFYLCASSIGASSNYGYTFGSGTRLTVV.

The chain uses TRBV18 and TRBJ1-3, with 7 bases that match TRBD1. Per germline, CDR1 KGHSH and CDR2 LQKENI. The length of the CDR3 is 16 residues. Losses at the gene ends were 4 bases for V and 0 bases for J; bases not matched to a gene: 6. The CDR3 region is CASSRQGPSSGNTIYF. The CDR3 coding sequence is TGTGCCAGCTCACGACAGGGCCCGAGCTCTGGAAACACCATATATTTT.

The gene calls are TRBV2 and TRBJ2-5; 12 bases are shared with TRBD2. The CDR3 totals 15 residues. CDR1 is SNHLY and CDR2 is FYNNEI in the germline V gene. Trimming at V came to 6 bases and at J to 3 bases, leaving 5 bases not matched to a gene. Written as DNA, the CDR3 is TGTGCCAGCAGGGTCAGACTAGCGGGGGAAGAGACCCAGTACTTC. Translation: CASRVRLAGEETQYF. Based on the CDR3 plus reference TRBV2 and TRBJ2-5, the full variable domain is EPEVTQTPSHQVTQMGQEVILRCVPISNHLYFYWYRQILGQKVEFLVSFYNNEISEKSEIFDDQFSVERPDGSNFTLKIRSTKLEDSAMYFCASRVRLAGEETQYFGPGTRLLVL.

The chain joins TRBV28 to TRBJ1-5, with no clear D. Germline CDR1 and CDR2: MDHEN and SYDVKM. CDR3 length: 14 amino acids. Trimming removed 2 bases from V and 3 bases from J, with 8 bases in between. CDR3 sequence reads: CASSLSGVNQPQHF. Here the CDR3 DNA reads TGTGCCAGCAGTTTAAGCGGGGTCAATCAGCCCCAGCATTTT. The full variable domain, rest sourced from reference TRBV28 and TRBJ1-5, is DVKVTQSSRYLVKRTGEKVFLECVQDMDHENMFWYRQDPGLGLRLIYFSYDVKMKEKGDIPEGYSVSREKKERFSLILESASTNQTSMYLCASSLSGVNQPQHFGDGTRLSIL.

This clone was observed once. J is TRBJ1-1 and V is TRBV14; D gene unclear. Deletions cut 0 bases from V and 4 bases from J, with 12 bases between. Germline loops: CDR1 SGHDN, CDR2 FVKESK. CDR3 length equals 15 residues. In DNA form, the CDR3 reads TGTGCCAGCAGCCAAGATTTGTTTGGACGCACTGAAGCTTTCTTT. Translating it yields CASSQDLFGRTEAFF.

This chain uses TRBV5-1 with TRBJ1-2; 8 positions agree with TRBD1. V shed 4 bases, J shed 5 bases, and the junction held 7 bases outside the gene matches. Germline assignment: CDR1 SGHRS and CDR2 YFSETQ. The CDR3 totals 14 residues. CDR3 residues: CASSTGQAAYGYTF. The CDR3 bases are TGCGCCAGCAGCACGGGACAGGCCGCATATGGCTACACCTTC.

Here the CDR3 reads CASSLNRGLWNEQFF. In nucleotides, the CDR3 is TGTGCCAGCAGTTTAAACAGGGGGCTATGGAATGAGCAGTTCTTC. The V gene is TRBV28, the J gene TRBJ2-1, with 9 bases lining up with TRBD1. Germline V gives CDR1 MDHEN, CDR2 SYDVKM. The CDR3 contains 15 residues. Losses at the gene ends were 2 bases for V and 7 bases for J; bases not matched to a gene: 6.

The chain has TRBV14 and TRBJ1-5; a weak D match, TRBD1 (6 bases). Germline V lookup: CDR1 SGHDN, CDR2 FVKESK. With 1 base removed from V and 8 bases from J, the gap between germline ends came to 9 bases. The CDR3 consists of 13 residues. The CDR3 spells CASSQAGAKPQHF. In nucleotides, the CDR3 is TGTGCCAGCAGCCAAGCGGGGGCGAAGCCCCAGCATTTT.

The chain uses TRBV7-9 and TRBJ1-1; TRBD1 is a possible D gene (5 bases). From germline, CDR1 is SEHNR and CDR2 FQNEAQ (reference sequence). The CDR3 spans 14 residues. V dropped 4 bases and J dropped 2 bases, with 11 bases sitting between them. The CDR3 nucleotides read TGTGCCAGCAGCTCTCCTACAGGAAACACTGAAGCTTTCTTT. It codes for CASSSPTGNTEAFF.

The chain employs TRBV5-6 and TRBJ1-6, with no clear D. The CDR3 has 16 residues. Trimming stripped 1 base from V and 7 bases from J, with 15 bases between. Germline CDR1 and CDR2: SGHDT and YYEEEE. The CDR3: CASSLPEGYPNSPLHF. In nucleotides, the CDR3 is TGTGCCAGCAGCTTGCCCGAGGGATACCCGAATTCACCCCTCCACTTT.

The CDR3 DNA is TGTGCCAGCAGCCCCAGGGGTAGCGGGGGAGATACGCAGTATTTT. The encoded protein is CASSPRGSGGDTQYF. V is TRBV7-3 and J is TRBJ2-3; 9 bases line up with TRBD2. There are 15 residues in the CDR3. The V gene's germline CDR1 is SGHTA and CDR2 FQGTGA. The trim removed 5 bases at V and 5 bases at J, leaving 8 bases unmatched.

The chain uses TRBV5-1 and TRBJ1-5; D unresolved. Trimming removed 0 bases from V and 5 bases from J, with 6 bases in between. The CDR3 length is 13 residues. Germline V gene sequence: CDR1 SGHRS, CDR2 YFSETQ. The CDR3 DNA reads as TGCGCCAGCAGCTTGGCTTCAGATCAGCCCCAGCATTTT. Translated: CASSLASDQPQHF.

The CDR3 nucleotides are TGTGCCAGCAGTCCCCTGACAGGATATCCCTCTGGGGCCAACGTCCTGACTTTC. Translating it yields CASSPLTGYPSGANVLTF. The chain employs TRBV6-2 or TRBV6-3 and TRBJ2-6; TRBD1 might be the D (6 bases). The CDR3 covers 18 residues. CDR1 and CDR2 (germline): MNHEY, SVGEGT. Trimming took 5 bases from V and 0 from J, leaving 17 bases between them.

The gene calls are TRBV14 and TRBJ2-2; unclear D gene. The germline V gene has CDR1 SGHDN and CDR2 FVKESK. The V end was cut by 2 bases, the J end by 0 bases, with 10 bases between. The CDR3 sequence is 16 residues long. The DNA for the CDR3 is TGTGCCAGCAGCCAACGGATTGGGGCGAACACCGGGGAGCTGTTTTTT. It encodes CASSQRIGANTGELFF.

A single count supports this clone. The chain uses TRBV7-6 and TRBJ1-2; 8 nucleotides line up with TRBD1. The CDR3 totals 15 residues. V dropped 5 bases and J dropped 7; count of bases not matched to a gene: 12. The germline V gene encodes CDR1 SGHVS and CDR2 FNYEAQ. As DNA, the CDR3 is TGTGCCAGCAGCCCCTTACAGACAGGGGAGTTTGGCTACACCTTC. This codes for CASSPLQTGEFGYTF.

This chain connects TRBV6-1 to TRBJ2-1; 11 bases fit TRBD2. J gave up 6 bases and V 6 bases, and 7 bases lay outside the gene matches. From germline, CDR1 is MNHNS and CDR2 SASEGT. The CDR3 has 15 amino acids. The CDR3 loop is CASSLRLAGTNEQFF. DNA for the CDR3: TGTGCCAGCAGCCTCCGACTAGCGGGGACCAATGAGCAGTTCTTC.

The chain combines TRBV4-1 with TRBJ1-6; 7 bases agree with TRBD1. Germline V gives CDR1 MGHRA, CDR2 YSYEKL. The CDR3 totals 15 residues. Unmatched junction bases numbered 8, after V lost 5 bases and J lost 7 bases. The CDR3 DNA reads TGCGCCAGCAGCATACCGGGACAGCTCAATTCACCCCTCCACTTT. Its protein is CASSIPGQLNSPLHF.